This T cell receptor beta chain comes out of a study of blood T cell repertoires in COVID-19 (dated by TCRdb to the early 2020s). With regard to the full study: The collaborator samples originated in the United States, Italy and Spain and spanned the acute and convalescent phases of COVID-19. The prospective study material was composed of cDNA or gDNA derived from T cells, B-cell-depleted T cells, or PBMCs. The dataset comprised deeply sampled blood TCRbeta repertoires from subjects exposed to, actively infected with, or recovered from COVID-19. The repertoires were released in a freely available public database meant as a resource for research on the immune response to SARS-CoV-2. Samples came from the ongoing ImmuneRACE study (first 160 participants) plus 1,254 subjects from 6 global collaborators. Nearly every sample came with metadata listing a de-identified subject ID, COVID-19 status, age in years and sex. Where HLA class I and class II types were available, the types were taken from metadata supplied by the sample provider, not from assay-based typing. Here is what the overall study found, with its caveats: The amount of clinical and demographic metadata varied by source and participant and was provided uncurated.

V is cut by 2 bases and J by 7 bases, and the space between the germline ends is 9 bases. CDR1 and CDR2, per the germline V gene, are KGHSH and LQKENI. Its CDR3 holds 14 amino acids, cysteine through phenylalanine. Here the CDR3 DNA is all that survives: 42 bases in frame from base 1. Each collaborating institution followed its own protocols to collect whole blood in K2EDTA tubes. For TCRbeta analysis, collaborators shipped samples as frozen whole blood, isolated PBMCs, or DNA extracted from either of those sample types. TCRbeta CDR3 regions were amplified from genomic DNA by means of the immunoSEQ Assay, a bias-controlled multiplex PCR. Turning to the authors' computational methods: Nucleated cell counts per sample were estimated from amplification of reference gene primers within the assay. To quantify the absolute abundance of each unique TCRbeta CDR3 rearrangement, sequence reads were collapsed and filtered. For each sample, productive Simpson clonality was calculated as the square root of Simpson's diversity index across productive rearrangements. TCRdb carries this immuneACCESS record with in-frame sequences only. Its versions omit some clonotypes, under half of them owing to an unresolved V gene in the studies checked, with the rest unexplained. V and J calls and clone size are those listed in that table; D and trimming were worked out from the DNA. Across this sample there are some 370,000 clones, with 90% seen only once. The top ten clonotypes cover 6.5% of the sample.

About this clone itself: Its antigen remains undetermined. Per-nucleotide qualities are absent, and no much larger clonotype sits a single base away.

The sequence came from a man aged 18 to 29 with active or convalescent COVID-19. The sequenced material came from peripheral blood. The rearrangement combines TRBV18 with TRBJ1-6, with no confidently assigned D gene. The CDR3 protein is CASSPEGSNSPLHF. The sequenced DNA: TGTGCCAGCTCACCAGAGGGTTCGAATTCACCCCTCCACTTT.